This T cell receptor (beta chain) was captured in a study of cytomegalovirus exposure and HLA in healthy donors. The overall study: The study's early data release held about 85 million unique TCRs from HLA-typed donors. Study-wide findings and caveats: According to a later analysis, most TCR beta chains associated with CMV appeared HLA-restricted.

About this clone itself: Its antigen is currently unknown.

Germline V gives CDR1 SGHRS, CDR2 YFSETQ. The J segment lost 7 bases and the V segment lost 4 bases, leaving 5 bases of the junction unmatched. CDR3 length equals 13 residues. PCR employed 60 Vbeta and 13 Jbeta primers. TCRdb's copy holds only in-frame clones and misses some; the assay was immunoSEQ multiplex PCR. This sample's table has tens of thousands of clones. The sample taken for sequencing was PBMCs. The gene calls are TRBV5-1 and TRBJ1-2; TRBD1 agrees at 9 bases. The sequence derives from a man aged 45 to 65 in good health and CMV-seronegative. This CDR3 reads CASSVQGARGYTF. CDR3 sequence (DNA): TGCGCCAGCAGCGTACAGGGGGCTCGTGGCTACACCTTC. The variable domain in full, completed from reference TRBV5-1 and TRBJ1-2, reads KAGVTQTPRYLIKTRGQQVTLSCSPISGHRSVSWYQQTPGQGLQFLFEYFSETQRNKGNFPGRFSGRQFSNSRSEMNVSTLELGDSALYLCASSVQGARGYTFGSGTRLTVV.